The sequence of this TCR beta chain was determined in a study of blood T cell repertoires in COVID-19. Study details: Italy, Spain and the United States were the sources of the convalescent and acute COVID-19 samples.

As handled by the study authors: The authors estimated nucleated cell counts from reference gene primer amplification. TCRdb's table, derived via immunoSEQ multiplex PCR, lists solely in-frame clones and lacks some. The V and J calls and clone size come from that table; D and trimming were worked out from the DNA. The sample records fewer than 250,000 clones, approximately 83% being singletons. Per the germline V gene, CDR1 is MRHNA and CDR2 is SNTAGT. The CDR3 consists of 16 residues. Germline trimming cut 5 bases from V and 3 bases from J; bases unmatched to any gene: 8. The sample taken for sequencing was peripheral blood. The receptor's source is a human donor in a cohort sampled during active COVID-19. The chain combines TRBV6-4 with TRBJ1-3, with TRBD1 identical over 9 bases. CDR3 amino acids: CASSTKQGAGGNTIYF. The CDR3 DNA is TGTGCCAGCAGTACGAAACAGGGGGCGGGTGGAAACACCATATATTTT.